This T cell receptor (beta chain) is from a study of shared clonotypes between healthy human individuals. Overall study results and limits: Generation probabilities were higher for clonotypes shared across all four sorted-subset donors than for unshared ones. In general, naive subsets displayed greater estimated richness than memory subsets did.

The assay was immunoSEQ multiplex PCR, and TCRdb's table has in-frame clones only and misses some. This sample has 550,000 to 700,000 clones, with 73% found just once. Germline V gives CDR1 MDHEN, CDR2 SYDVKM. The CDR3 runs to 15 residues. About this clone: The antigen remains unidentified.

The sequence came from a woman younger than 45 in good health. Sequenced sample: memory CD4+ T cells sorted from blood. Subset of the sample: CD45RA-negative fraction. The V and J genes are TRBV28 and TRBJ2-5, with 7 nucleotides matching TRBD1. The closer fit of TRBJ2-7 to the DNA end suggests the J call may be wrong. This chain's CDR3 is CASSLIGGQIYEQYF. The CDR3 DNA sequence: TGTGCCAGCAGCCTTATTGGGGGACAGATCTACGAGCAGTACTTC.